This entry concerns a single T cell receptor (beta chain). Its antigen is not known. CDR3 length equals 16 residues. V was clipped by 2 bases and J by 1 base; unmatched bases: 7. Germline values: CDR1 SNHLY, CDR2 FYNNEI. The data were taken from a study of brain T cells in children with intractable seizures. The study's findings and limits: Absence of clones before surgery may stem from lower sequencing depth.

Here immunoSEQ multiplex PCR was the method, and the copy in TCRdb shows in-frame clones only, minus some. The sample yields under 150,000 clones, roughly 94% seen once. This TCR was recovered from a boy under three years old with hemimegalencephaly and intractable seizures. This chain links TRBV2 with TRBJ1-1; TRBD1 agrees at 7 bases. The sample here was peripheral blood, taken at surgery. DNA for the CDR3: TGTGCCAGCAGTGAATCCCAGGGGGGTCAGAACACTGAAGCTTTCTTT. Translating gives CASSESQGGQNTEAFF.